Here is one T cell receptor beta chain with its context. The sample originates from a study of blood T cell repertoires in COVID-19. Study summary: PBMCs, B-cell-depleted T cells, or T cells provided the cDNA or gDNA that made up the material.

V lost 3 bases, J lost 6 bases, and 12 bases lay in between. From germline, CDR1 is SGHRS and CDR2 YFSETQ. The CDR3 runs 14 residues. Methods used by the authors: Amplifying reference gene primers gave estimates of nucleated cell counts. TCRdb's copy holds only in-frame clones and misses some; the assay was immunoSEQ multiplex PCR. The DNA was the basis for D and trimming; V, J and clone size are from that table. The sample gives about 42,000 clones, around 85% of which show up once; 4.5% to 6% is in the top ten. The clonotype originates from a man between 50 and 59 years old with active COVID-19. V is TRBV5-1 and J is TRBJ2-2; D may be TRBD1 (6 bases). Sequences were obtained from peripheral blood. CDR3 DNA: TGCGCCAGCAGCTCCTCAGGGGTGGCCGGGGAGCTGTTTTTT. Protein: CASSSSGVAGELFF.